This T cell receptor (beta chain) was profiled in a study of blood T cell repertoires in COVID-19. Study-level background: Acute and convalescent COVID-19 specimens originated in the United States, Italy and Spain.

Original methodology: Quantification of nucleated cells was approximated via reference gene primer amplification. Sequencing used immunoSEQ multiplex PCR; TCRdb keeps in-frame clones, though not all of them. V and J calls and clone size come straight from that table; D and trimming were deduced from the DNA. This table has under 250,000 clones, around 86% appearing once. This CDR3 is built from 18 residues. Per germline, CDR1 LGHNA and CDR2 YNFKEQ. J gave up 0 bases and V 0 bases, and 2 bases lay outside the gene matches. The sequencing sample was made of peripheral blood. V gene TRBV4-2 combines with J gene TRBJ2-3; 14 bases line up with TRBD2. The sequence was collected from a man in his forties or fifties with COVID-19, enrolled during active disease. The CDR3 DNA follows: TGTGCCAGCAGCCAAGACCGACTAGCGGGGGGGAGCACAGATACGCAGTATTTT. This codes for CASSQDRLAGGSTDTQYF.